The 14 T cell receptor beta chains below were found in one sample sequenced in a study of shared clonotypes between healthy human individuals. Terminally differentiated effector memory CD45RA+ cells were excluded from the naive CD8 cells, which were CD45RO-negative and positively selected for CCR7. Here immunoSEQ multiplex PCR was the method, and the copy in TCRdb shows in-frame clones only, minus some. Of about 2 million clones detected, approximately 94% appear once; the ten largest clones hold around 1.1%. Material for sequencing was naive CD8+ T cells sorted from blood. All receptors come from a man aged 18 to 30 in good health.

The rearrangement links TRBV28 to TRBJ1-1; D is unclear. Trimming cost V 10 bases and J 4 bases, with 16 bases left between them. CDR1 is MDHEN, CDR2 SYDVKM, per germline. The CDR3 runs to 13 residues. Written as DNA, the CDR3 is TGTGCCACCCAGGAGGTATTCGGCACTGAAGCTTTCTTT. Encoded protein: CATQEVFGTEAFF.

CDR3 in DNA: TGTGCCAGCAGCGCGACTAGCGCGGGTGAGCAGTTCTTC. It codes for CASSATSAGEQFF. The chain has TRBV9 and TRBJ2-1; 8 bases fit TRBD2. J gave up 9 bases and V 3 bases, and 5 bases lay outside the gene matches. Germline loops: CDR1 SGDLS, CDR2 YYNGEE. The CDR3 totals 13 residues.

The chain uses TRBV7-9 and TRBJ1-4; unclear D gene. The CDR3 loop spans 14 amino acids. Trimming pared 0 bases from V and 1 base from J, leaving 3 bases between. Germline-derived CDR1 and CDR2 are SEHNR and FQNEAQ (reference sequence). The CDR3 sequence: CASSLAVTNEKLFF. Here the CDR3 DNA reads TGTGCCAGCAGCTTAGCAGTAACTAATGAAAAACTGTTTTTT.

The sample holds one count of this clone. The V and J genes are TRBV27 and TRBJ2-7; tentatively, D is TRBD1 (5 bases). Germline V lookup: CDR1 MNHEY, CDR2 SMNVEV (reference sequence). The length of the CDR3 is 14 residues. Trimming pared 8 bases from V and 0 bases from J, leaving 14 bases between. CDR3 sequence: CASRDSHLSYEQYF. The CDR3 region has the DNA TGTGCCAGCCGTGACAGCCACCTCTCCTACGAGCAGTACTTC.

In nucleotides, the CDR3 is TGTGCCTGGAGTGTGATGACAGGGATCACCGGGGAGCTGTTTTTT. Its translation is CAWSVMTGITGELFF. This rearrangement joins TRBV30 to TRBJ2-2; 7 bases align to TRBD1. Germline CDR1 reads GTSNPN; CDR2 reads SVGIG (reference sequence). This CDR3 comprises 15 residues. Trimming cost V 0 bases and J 4 bases; bases outside gene matches: 5.

Regarding this clone: Additional DNA sequences in this sample encode the identical CDR3. V is TRBV4-1 and J is TRBJ1-2; D uncertain. This CDR3 contains 13 residues. V dropped 0 bases and J dropped 6 bases, with 8 bases sitting between them. Germline V lookup: CDR1 MGHRA, CDR2 YSYEKL. CDR3 residues: CASSQDSGNGYTF. In DNA form, the CDR3 reads TGCGCCAGCAGCCAAGATTCGGGCAATGGCTACACCTTC.

The genes are TRBV15 and TRBJ2-1; D gene ambiguous. This CDR3 is 13 amino acids long. From germline, CDR1 is LNHNV and CDR2 YYDKDF (reference sequence). The ends were cut back, 6 bases at V and 8 bases at J, with 14 bases in the middle. Here the CDR3 DNA reads TGTGCCACCAGTTCGGGCGCCGAGGATGAGCAGTTCTTC. Translating gives CATSSGAEDEQFF.

This rearrangement joins TRBV19 to TRBJ1-1; D possibly corresponds to TRBD1 (5 bases). V was clipped by 3 bases and J by 5 bases, with 16 bases between them. This CDR3 is 15 amino acids long. CDR1 is LNHDA and CDR2 is SQIVND in the germline V gene (reference sequence). The CDR3 region is CASSISTEGWTEAFF. The CDR3 region has the DNA TGTGCCAGTAGTATCTCAACGGAGGGGTGGACTGAAGCTTTCTTT.

The gene calls are TRBV2 and TRBJ2-2, with D maybe TRBD2 (5 bases). V was cut by 2 bases and J by 4 bases, with 5 bases left in between. The CDR3 has 13 residues. In germline, CDR1 is SNHLY, CDR2 FYNNEI. CDR3 amino acids: CASSERGTGELFF. The CDR3 nucleotides are TGTGCCAGCAGTGAACGGGGCACCGGGGAGCTGTTTTTT.

J is TRBJ2-2 and V is TRBV19, with 9 bases aligning to TRBD2. Germline V gene data show CDR1 as LNHDA and CDR2 as SQIVND (reference sequence). The CDR3 spans 16 residues. V lost 7 bases to trimming and J lost 2 bases; unmatched junction nucleotides: 8. The CDR3 nucleotides read TGTGCCAGTACCCGGCGGGAGGGATTAAACACCGGGGAGCTGTTTTTT. Encoded protein: CASTRREGLNTGELFF.

This chain connects TRBV11-2 to TRBJ2-5; 12 positions agree with TRBD2. The CDR3 is made up of 16 amino acids. Germline CDR1 SGHAT, CDR2 FQNNGV. The trim removed 4 bases at V and 2 bases at J, leaving 5 bases unmatched. The chain's CDR3 is CASSSETSGGQETQYF. DNA for the CDR3: TGTGCCAGCAGCTCGGAGACTAGCGGGGGACAAGAGACCCAGTACTTC.

A remark on this clone: Other DNA sequences within the sample encode an identical CDR3. V gene TRBV5-4 combines with J gene TRBJ2-7, with TRBD2 as a possible D gene (5 bases). V gave up 0 bases and J gave up 6 bases, with 7 bases separating them. The CDR3 is 12 residues long. Germline V lookup: CDR1 SGHNT, CDR2 YYREEE (reference sequence). CDR3 DNA sequence: TGTGCCAGCAGCTTGGACGCGGGCGAGCAGTACTTC. Translation gives CASSLDAGEQYF.

This chain uses TRBV6-1 with TRBJ1-5, with 8 bases fitting TRBD1. Germline loops: CDR1 MNHNS, CDR2 SASEGT. Trimming at V came to 1 base and at J to 4 bases, leaving 3 bases not matched to a gene. The CDR3 is 15 residues long. CDR3 sequence: CASSEDRGVNQPQHF. As DNA, the CDR3 is TGTGCCAGCAGTGAAGACAGGGGGGTGAATCAGCCCCAGCATTTT.

This clone was counted once. The genes are TRBV21-1 and TRBJ1-1. TRBV21-1 corresponds to a pseudogene. This CDR3 region has 13 residues. This CDR3 reads CASSKVGLLGAFF. CDR3 sequence (DNA): TGTGCCAGCAGCAAAGTGGGACTTTTGGGGGCTTTCTTT.